This T cell receptor (beta chain) was recovered during a study of Tregs in tolerant kidney transplant recipients. The nonmyeloablative bone marrow transplants came from related graft donors, with transient mixed chimerism. Unstimulated regulatory T cells (CD4+CD25+CD127-), CD4+CD25- non-regulatory cells, CD4 and CD8 cells were FACS-sorted from thawed PBMCs. Notes on this clone: Its target is unknown.

Libraries were prepared by immunoSEQ multiplex PCR; TCRdb keeps only in-frame clonotypes and omits some of them. This table has 20,000 to 25,000 clones, over 75% appearing once. Study-wide results and limits: Tregs expanded with activated donor B cells seemed most donor-specific. Antigen-driven expansion was suggested because donor-specific Tregs expanded more than all Tregs in tolerant patients. This study did not directly address biological reproducibility.

Sequences were derived from CD8+ T cells from blood (PBMCs), sampled 6 months after the transplant. This receptor was taken from a human patient who received a combined kidney and bone marrow transplant. Some of the T cells might come from the graft donor.

The CDR3 spells CASSRGSNTEAFF. The DNA for the CDR3 is TGTGCCAGCAGCCGGGGGTCCAACACTGAAGCTTTCTTT. The chain combines TRBV11-3 with TRBJ1-1; D possibly corresponds to TRBD1 (5 bases). From germline, CDR1 is SGHNT and CDR2 YENEEA. V lost 5 bases and J 2 bases, leaving 9 bases between the germline ends. This CDR3 spans 13 amino acids.